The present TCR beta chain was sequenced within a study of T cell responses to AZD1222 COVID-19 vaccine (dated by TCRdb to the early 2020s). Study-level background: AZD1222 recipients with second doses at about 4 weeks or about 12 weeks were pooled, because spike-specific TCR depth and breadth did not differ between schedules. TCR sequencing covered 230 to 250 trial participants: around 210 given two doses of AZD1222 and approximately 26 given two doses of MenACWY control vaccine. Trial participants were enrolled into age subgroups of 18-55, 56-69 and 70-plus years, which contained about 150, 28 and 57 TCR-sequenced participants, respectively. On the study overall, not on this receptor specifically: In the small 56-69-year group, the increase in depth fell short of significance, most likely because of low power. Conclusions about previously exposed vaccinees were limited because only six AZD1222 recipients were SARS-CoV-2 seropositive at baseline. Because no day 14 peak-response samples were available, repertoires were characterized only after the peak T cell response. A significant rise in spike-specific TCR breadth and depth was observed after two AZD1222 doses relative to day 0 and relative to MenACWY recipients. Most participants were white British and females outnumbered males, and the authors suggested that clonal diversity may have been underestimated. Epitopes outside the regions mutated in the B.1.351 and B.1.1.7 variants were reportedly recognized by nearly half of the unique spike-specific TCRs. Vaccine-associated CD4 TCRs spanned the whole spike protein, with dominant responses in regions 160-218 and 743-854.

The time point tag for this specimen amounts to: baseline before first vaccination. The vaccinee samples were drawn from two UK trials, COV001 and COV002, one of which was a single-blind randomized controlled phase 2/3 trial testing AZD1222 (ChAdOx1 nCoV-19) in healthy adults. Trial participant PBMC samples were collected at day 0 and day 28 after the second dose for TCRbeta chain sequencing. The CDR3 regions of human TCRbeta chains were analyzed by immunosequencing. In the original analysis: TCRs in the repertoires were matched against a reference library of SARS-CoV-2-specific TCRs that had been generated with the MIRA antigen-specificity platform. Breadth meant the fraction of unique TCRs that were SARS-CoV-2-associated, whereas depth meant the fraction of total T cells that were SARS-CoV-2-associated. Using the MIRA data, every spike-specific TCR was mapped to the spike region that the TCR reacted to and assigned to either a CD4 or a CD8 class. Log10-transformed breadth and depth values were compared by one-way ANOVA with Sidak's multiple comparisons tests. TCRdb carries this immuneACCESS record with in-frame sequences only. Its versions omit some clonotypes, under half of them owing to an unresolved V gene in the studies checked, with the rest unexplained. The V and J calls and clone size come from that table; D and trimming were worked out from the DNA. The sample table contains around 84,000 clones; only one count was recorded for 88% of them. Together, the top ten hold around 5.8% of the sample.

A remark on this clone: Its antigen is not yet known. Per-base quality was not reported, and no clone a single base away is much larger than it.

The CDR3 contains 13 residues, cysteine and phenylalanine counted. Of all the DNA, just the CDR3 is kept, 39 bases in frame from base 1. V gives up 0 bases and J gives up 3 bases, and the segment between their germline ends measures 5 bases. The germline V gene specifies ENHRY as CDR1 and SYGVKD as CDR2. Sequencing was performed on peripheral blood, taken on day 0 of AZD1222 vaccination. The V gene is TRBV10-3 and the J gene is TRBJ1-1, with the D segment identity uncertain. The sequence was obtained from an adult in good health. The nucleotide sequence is TGTGCCATCAGTGAGTCAGGGTACACTGAAGCTTTCTTT. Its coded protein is CAISESGYTEAFF.